One and the same sample provided the 7 T cell receptor beta chains below, sequenced in a study of blood T cell repertoires in COVID-19. Assay: immunoSEQ multiplex PCR; the TCRdb copy retains only in-frame clones and omits some. Of about 330,000 clones in the sample, 80% to 90% were seen once. The sequenced material came from PBMCs or T cells enriched from blood (not recorded which). The receptors here all came from a woman aged 25 to 45 who had recovered from COVID-19.

The rearrangement joins TRBV5-1 to TRBJ2-3, with 9 bases lining up with TRBD2. The J segment lost 0 bases and the V segment lost 2 bases, leaving 7 bases of the junction unmatched. Per germline, CDR1 SGHRS and CDR2 YFSETQ. There are 17 residues in the CDR3. The CDR3: CASSFTAGGLSTDTQYF. CDR3 nucleotide sequence: TGCGCCAGCAGCTTTACAGCGGGGGGTTTGAGCACAGATACGCAGTATTTT.

The chain combines TRBV5-1 with TRBJ2-5; a weak D match, TRBD1 (6 bases). CDR1 and CDR2 (germline): SGHRS, YFSETQ. The CDR3 totals 15 residues. V was clipped by 2 bases and J by 0 bases, with 11 bases between them. The CDR3 loop reads CASSLQGLYQETQYF. The DNA for the CDR3 is TGCGCCAGCAGCTTACAGGGTCTTTACCAAGAGACCCAGTACTTC. The full variable domain, completed using reference TRBV5-1 and TRBJ2-5, is KAGVTQTPRYLIKTRGQQVTLSCSPISGHRSVSWYQQTPGQGLQFLFEYFSETQRNKGNFPGRFSGRQFSNSRSEMNVSTLELGDSALYLCASSLQGLYQETQYFGPGTRLLVL.

This chain uses TRBV12-3 or TRBV12-4 with TRBJ2-7; 7 bases agree with TRBD1. Losses at the gene ends were 5 bases for V and 7 bases for J; bases not matched to a gene: 5. This CDR3 has 12 residues. The CDR3 region has the DNA TGTGCCAGCAGTCGTGGGACAGAAGAGCAGTACTTC. It specifies CASSRGTEEQYF.

The chain uses TRBV5-6 and TRBJ1-2; D not certain. Trimming removed 5 bases at V and 9 bases at J, with 23 bases between. The CDR3 extends over 15 amino acids. Germline V gene data show CDR1 as SGHDT and CDR2 as YYEEEE. For the CDR3, the DNA is TGTGCCAGCAGTCCTAAGAGGGTTTTCGGTCGGCGCTACACCTTC. This encodes CASSPKRVFGRRYTF.

The count of this clone is one. The J gene is TRBJ1-3, the V gene TRBV28; no reliable D call. Trimming removed 7 bases from V and 9 bases from J, with 22 bases in between. The V gene's germline CDR1 is MDHEN and CDR2 SYDVKM. The CDR3 runs 15 residues. This CDR3 reads CASTTEAGGRRTIYF. DNA for the CDR3: TGTGCCAGCACCACGGAGGCAGGTGGCCGTCGCACCATATATTTT. The whole variable domain, remainder taken from reference TRBV28 and TRBJ1-3, is DVKVTQSSRYLVKRTGEKVFLECVQDMDHENMFWYRQDPGLGLRLIYFSYDVKMKEKGDIPEGYSVSREKKERFSLILESASTNQTSMYLCASTTEAGGRRTIYFGEGSWLTVV.

The chain joins TRBV28 to TRBJ1-2; maybe TRBD1 (5 bases). The CDR3 is made up of 13 amino acids. The V gene's germline CDR1 is MDHEN and CDR2 SYDVKM. With 7 bases removed from V and 4 bases from J, the gap between germline ends came to 13 bases. CDR3 loop: CASTFDSPYGYTF. The DNA for the CDR3 is TGTGCCAGCACCTTTGACAGTCCCTATGGCTACACCTTC.

This clone was seen once. The chain has TRBV6-5 and TRBJ1-3; possible D gene TRBD1, 5 bases. V was cut by 5 bases and J by 1 base, with 12 bases left in between. The length of the CDR3 is 15 residues. Germline V gene sequence: CDR1 MNHEY, CDR2 SVGAGI. As DNA, the CDR3 is TGTGCCAGCAGTCCCGCGGACACATCTGGAAACACCATATATTTT. It codes for CASSPADTSGNTIYF.